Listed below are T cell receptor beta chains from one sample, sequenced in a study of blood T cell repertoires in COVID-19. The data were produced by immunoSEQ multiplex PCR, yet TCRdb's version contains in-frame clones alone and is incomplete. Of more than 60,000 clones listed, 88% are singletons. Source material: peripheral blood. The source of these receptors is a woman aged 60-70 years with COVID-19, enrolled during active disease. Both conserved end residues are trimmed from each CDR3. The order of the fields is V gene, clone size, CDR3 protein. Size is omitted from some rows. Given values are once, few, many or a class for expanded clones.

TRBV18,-,ASSQGLADTDTQY
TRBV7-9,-,ASSPTGNEQF
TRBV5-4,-,ASSWGGEGVYNEQF
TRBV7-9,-,ASSTGTGEITRNTGELF
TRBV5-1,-,ASSLSGEGTGELF
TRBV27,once,ASSLTGTGTTEQY
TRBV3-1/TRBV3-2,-,ASSQADRVKCSEY
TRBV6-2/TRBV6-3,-,ASSDRESTEAF
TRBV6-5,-,ASSGRDSNQPQH
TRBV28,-,ASSGGTGATGELF
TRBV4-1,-,ASSQAPSSETQY
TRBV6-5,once,ASRTLQGNTEAF
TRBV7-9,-,ASSFDRESGNTIY
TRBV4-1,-,ASSLTSGVYNEQF
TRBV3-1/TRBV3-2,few,ASSQRYGTQY
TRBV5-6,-,ASSAGEGYT
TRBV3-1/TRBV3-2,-,ASSLIPGQSYEQY
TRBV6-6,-,ASSYEVASDTQY
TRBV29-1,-,SVLAGEAYEQY
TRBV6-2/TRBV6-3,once,ASSQDYDEQY
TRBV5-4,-,ASSLAGGNYGYT
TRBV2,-,ASSSPRVHGNQPQH
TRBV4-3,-,ASSQEIWANEQY
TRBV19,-,ASSTRLYQPQH
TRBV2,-,ASSTQGLDTEAF
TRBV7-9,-,ASTNSEGAGGSYEQY
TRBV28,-,ASSLERYYEQY
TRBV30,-,AWSVRGQGIYNEQF
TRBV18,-,ASSPPYGGSETQY
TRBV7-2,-,ASSLAPEGRGWNEKLF
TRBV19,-,ASRSSGTYNEQF
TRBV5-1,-,ASSQQRVGGTGEAF
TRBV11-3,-,ASSPRVGPLDEQF
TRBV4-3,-,ASSPYRGDEQY
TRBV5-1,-,ASSPQPYNEQF
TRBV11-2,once,ASSLQRAGERTDTQY
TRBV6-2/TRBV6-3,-,ASSYPSNQPQH
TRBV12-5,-,ASGLRQAETQY
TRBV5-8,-,ASSWDRGTDTQY
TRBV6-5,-,ASSSTGTNEKLF
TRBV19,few,ASSRKGVDEKLF
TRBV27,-,ASTNSDGRGETQY
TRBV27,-,ASNPTGYSNQPQH
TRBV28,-,ASSPGQGQPQH
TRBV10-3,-,AISEGRGLETQY
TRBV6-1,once,ASSARDTGGNTEAF
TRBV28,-,ATRQGVTGELF
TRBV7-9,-,ATPREGSDNEQF
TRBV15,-,ATSRDPGLGQPQH
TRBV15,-,ATSRVAGTETQY
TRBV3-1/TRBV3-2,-,ASSQVGEQY
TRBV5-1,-,ASSTLGVSYGYT
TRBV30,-,AWRLGSTDTQY
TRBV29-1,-,SASEQTSGANVLT